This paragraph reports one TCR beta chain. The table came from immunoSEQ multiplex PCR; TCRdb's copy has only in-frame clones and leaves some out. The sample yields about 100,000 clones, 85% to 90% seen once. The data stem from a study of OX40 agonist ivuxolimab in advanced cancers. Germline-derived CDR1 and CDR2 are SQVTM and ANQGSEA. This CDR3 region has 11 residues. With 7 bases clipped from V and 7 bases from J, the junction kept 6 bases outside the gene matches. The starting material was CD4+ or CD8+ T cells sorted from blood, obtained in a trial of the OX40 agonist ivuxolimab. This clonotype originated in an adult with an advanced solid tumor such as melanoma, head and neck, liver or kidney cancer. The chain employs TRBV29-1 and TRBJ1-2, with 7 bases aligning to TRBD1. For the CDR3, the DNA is TGCAGCGCCAGACAGGGAGCTGGCTACACCTTC. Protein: CSARQGAGYTF.